Given below is one T cell receptor (beta chain) in context. Its antigen remains undetermined. No much larger clonotype is one base removed from it; base qualities were not supplied. This sample was taken from a study of blood T cell repertoires in COVID-19 (dated by TCRdb to 2020 to 2022). Concerning the study at large: Collaborator samples came from the United States, Italy and Spain and covered acute and convalescent phases of COVID-19. The prospective study material was composed of cDNA or gDNA derived from T cells, B-cell-depleted T cells, or PBMCs. The dataset comprised deeply sampled blood TCRbeta repertoires from subjects exposed to, actively infected with, or recovered from COVID-19. A freely available public database, intended as a resource for researchers studying the immune response to SARS-CoV-2, is where the repertoires were released. The samples were drawn from the first 160 participants of the ongoing ImmuneRACE study and from 1,200 or so subjects provided by 6 global collaborators. A de-identified subject ID, COVID-19 status, age in years and sex were almost always included in the sample metadata. Where HLA class I and class II types were available, the types were taken from metadata supplied by the sample provider, not from assay-based typing.

The CDR3 runs 15 amino acids, cysteine and phenylalanine included. Of the read, only the CDR3 DNA is kept; its 45 bases are in frame from base 1. CDR1 and CDR2 are drawn from the germline V gene: MNHEY, SVGAGI. The V end loses 7 bases and the J end loses 2 bases, and a stretch of 17 bases separates them. TCRbeta CDR3 regions were amplified from genomic DNA by means of the immunoSEQ Assay, a bias-controlled multiplex PCR. Per the authors' processing: The number of nucleated cells in each sample was estimated by amplification of reference gene primers within the assay. Sequence reads were collapsed and filtered to measure the absolute abundance of every unique TCRbeta CDR3 rearrangement. For each sample, productive Simpson clonality was calculated as the square root of Simpson's diversity index over productive rearrangements. This immuneACCESS table, as held by TCRdb, lists in-frame sequences with V and J called but not all clones. Of the missing ones, under half trace to an unresolved V gene in checked studies; the others have no known cause. V and J calls and clone size are copied from that table; D and trimming were computed from the DNA. Across this sample there are about 71,000 clones, with approximately 88% seen only once. More than 2% of the sample is taken by the ten largest.

Each collaborating institution followed its own protocols to collect whole blood in K2EDTA tubes. For TCRbeta analysis, collaborators shipped samples in one of three forms: frozen whole blood, isolated PBMCs, or DNA extracted from either of those sample types. Overall results and qualifications from the work: The amount of clinical and demographic metadata varied by source and participant and was provided uncurated.

The rearrangement joined TRBV6-5 to TRBJ2-5; the D gene identity is not certain. This clonotype originated in a human donor in a cohort sampled during active COVID-19. The sample consisted of peripheral blood. At the DNA level, the sequence is TGTGCCAGCAAGGTGGCTAGGCATAGACAAGAGACCCAGTACTTC. It translates to CASKVARHRQETQYF.